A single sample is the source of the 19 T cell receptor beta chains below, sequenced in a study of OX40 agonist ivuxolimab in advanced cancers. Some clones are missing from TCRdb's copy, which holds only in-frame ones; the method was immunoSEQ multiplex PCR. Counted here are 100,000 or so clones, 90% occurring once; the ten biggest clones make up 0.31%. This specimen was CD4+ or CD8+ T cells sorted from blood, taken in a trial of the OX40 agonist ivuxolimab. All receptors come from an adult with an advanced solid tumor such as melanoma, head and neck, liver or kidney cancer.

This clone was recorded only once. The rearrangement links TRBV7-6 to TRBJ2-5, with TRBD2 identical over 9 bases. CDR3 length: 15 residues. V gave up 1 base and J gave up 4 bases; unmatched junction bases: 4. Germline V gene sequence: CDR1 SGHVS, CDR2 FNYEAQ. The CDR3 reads CASSLVSGGAETQYF. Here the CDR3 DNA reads TGTGCCAGCAGCTTAGTTAGCGGGGGAGCAGAGACCCAGTACTTC.

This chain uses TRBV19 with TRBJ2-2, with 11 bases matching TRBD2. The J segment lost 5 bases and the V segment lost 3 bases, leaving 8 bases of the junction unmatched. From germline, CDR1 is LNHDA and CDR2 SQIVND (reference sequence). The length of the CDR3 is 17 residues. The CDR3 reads CASSIPGLAGGTGELFF. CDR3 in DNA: TGTGCCAGTAGTATTCCGGGTTTAGCGGGAGGGACCGGGGAGCTGTTTTTT.

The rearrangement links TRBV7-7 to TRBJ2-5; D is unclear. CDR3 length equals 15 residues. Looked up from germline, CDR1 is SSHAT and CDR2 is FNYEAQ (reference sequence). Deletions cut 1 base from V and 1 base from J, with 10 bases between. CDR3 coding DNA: TGTGCCAGCAGCTTAGTGGGCGGCTCCCAAGAGACCCAGTACTTC. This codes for CASSLVGGSQETQYF.

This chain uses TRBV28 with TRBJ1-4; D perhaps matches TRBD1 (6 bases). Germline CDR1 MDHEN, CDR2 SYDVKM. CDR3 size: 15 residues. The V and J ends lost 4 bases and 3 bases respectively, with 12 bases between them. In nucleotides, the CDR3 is TGTGCCAGCAGTTCCTGGACAGCTTCTAATGAAAAACTGTTTTTT. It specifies CASSSWTASNEKLFF.

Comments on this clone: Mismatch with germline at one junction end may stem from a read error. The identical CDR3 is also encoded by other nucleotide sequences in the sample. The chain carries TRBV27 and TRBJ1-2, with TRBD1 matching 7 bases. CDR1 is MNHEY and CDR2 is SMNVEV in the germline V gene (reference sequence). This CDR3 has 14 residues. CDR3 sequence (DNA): TGTGCCAGCAGTCTATCCCGGGACAGCTATGGCTACACCTTC. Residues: CASSLSRDSYGYTF.

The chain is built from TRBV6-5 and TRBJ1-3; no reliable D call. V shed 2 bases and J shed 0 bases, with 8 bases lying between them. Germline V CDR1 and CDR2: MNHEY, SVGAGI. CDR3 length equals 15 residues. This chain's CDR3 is CASSYGGSSGNTIYF. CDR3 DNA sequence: TGTGCCAGCAGTTACGGAGGGAGCTCTGGAAACACCATATATTTT.

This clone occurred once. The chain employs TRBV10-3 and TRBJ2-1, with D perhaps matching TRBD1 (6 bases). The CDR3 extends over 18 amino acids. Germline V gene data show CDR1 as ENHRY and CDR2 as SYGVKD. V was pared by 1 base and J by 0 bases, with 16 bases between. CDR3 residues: CAISEFSGASSSYNEQFF. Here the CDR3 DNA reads TGTGCCATCAGTGAGTTCTCAGGGGCCTCCAGCTCCTACAATGAGCAGTTCTTC.

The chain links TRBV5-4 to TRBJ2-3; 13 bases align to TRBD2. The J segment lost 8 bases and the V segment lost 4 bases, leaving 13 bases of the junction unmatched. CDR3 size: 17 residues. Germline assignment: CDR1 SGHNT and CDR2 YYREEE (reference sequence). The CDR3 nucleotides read TGTGCCAGCAGCACCCAGACTAGCGGGAGGCCGCGGGCTACGCAGTATTTT. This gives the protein CASSTQTSGRPRATQYF.

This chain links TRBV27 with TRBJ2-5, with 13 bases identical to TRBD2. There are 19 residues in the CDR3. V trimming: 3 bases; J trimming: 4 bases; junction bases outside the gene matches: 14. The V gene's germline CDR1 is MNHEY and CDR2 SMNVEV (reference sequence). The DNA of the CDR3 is TGTGCCAGCAGTTTGCCCGCCCTACTAGCGGGAGGGCCGGGAGAGACCCAGTACTTC. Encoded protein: CASSLPALLAGGPGETQYF.

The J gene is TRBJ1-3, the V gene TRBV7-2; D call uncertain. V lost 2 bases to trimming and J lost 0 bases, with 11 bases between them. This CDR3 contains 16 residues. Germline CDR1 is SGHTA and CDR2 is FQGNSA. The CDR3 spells CASSLLGAFSGNTIYF. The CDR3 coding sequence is TGTGCCAGCAGCTTATTGGGTGCCTTCTCTGGAAACACCATATATTTT.

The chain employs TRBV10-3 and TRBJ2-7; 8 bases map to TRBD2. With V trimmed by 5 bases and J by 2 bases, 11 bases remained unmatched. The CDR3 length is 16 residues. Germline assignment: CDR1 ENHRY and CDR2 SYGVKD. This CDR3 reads CAISRASGPPAYEQYF. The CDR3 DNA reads TGTGCCATCAGTAGGGCTAGCGGGCCTCCTGCCTACGAGCAGTACTTC.

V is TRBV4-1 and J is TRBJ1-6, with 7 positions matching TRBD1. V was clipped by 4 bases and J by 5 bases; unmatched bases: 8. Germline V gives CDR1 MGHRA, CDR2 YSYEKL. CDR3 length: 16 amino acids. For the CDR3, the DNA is TGCGCCAGCAGCCCTCCCCCGGACAGGAATAATTCACCCCTCCACTTT. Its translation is CASSPPPDRNNSPLHF.

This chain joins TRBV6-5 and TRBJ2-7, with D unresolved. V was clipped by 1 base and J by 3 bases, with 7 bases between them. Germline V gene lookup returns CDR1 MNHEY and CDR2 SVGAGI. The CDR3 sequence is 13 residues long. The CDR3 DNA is TGTGCCAGCAGTTACTTGGCAGACTACGAGCAGTACTTC. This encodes CASSYLADYEQYF.

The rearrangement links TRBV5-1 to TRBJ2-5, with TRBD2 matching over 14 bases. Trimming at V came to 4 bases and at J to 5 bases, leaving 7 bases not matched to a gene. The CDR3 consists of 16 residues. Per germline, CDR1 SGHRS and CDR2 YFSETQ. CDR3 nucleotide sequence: TGCGCCAGCAGCCTCGGGACTAGCGGGAGTCTTGAGACCCAGTACTTC. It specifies CASSLGTSGSLETQYF.

CDR3 amino acids: CASSSRDGTEAFF. The CDR3 region has the DNA TGTGCCAGCAGCTCCCGGGACGGGACTGAAGCTTTCTTT. The J gene is TRBJ1-1, the V gene TRBV7-8, with D possibly matching TRBD1 (5 bases). The CDR3 spans 13 residues. Germline-derived CDR1 and CDR2 are SGHVS and FQNEAQ. V lost 4 bases to trimming and J lost 5 bases, with 11 bases between them.

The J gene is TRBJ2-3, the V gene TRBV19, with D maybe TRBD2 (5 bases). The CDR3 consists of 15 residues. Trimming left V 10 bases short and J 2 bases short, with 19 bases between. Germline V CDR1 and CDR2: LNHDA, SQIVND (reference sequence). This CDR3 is CATKRAVMNTDTQYF. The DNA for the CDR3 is TGTGCCACCAAGCGAGCGGTTATGAACACAGATACGCAGTATTTT.

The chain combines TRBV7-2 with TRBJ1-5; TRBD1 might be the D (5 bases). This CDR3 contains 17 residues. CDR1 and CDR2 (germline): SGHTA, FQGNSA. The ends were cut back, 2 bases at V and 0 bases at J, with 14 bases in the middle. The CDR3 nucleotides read TGTGCCAGCAGCTTATGGCAGGGTAGGAATAGCAATCAGCCCCAGCATTTT. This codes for CASSLWQGRNSNQPQHF. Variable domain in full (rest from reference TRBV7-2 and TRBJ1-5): GAGVSQSPSNKVTEKGKDVELRCDPISGHTALYWYRQSLGQGLEFLIYFQGNSAPDKSGLPSDRFSAERTGGSVSTLTIQRTQQEDSAVYLCASSLWQGRNSNQPQHFGDGTRLSIL.

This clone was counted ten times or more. The CDR3 region is CSVESLGNTIYF. DNA of the CDR3: TGCAGCGTTGAAAGTCTCGGAAACACCATATATTTT. The chain joins TRBV29-1 to TRBJ1-3; D is ambiguous. CDR3 length: 12 amino acids. V dropped 2 bases and J dropped 4 bases, with 6 bases sitting between them. Per germline, CDR1 SQVTM and CDR2 ANQGSEA.

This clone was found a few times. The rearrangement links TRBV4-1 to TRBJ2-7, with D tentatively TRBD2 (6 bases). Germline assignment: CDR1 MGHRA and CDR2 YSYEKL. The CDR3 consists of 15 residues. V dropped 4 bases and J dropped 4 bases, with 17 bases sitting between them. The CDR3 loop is CASSRSVTGVYEQYF. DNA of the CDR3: TGCGCCAGCAGCCGCTCCGTAACGGGGGTGTACGAGCAGTACTTC.